This T cell receptor beta chain was obtained from a study of blood T cell repertoires in COVID-19. Study-wide context: Both acute and convalescent COVID-19 samples were obtained from the United States, Italy and Spain. From T cells, B-cell-depleted T cells, or PBMCs came the material, which was cDNA or gDNA.

The CDR3 has 13 residues. V was clipped by 4 bases and J by 5 bases, with 9 bases between them. Germline CDR1 and CDR2: LNHDA and SQIVND (reference sequence). Per the original methods: By means of reference gene primer amplification, nucleated cell counts were estimated. Here immunoSEQ multiplex PCR was the method, and the copy in TCRdb shows in-frame clones only, minus some. Clone size and the V and J calls come from that table; the DNA yielded D and trimming. The sample yields some 250,000 clones, about 80% seen once. This TCR came from a woman aged 80 or over with acute or convalescent COVID-19. The rearrangement uses TRBV19 and TRBJ1-5, with D unresolved. Specimen: peripheral blood. This chain's CDR3 is CASSRYGDQPQHF. CDR3 coding DNA: TGTGCCAGTAGTAGGTACGGGGATCAGCCCCAGCATTTT.